These 30 T cell receptor beta chains share one sample of origin, sequenced in a study of blood T cell repertoires in COVID-19. Repertoires were generated with immunoSEQ multiplex PCR, while TCRdb's copy carries only in-frame clones and drops some. The sample lists 200,000 to 300,000 clones, about 80% occurring once. Sequenced sample: peripheral blood. The receptors originated from a woman of 80 years or more with acute or convalescent COVID-19.

The gene calls are TRBV28 and TRBJ1-3; the D gene is possibly TRBD1 (5 bases). The CDR3 totals 14 residues. The germline CDR1 and CDR2 sequences are MDHEN and SYDVKM. V was trimmed by 7 bases and J by 4 bases, leaving 14 bases between them. The CDR3 loop is CASTAPGVGNTIYF. CDR3 coding DNA: TGTGCCAGCACCGCCCCGGGGGTCGGAAACACCATATATTTT.

With regard to this clone: The same CDR3 can be traced to other DNA sequences in this sample. This chain connects TRBV3-1 (or the pseudogene TRBV3-2) to TRBJ1-1; possibly TRBD1 for D (6 bases). CDR1 is LGHDT and CDR2 is YNNKEL in the germline V gene (reference sequence). V was cut by 0 bases and J by 1 base, with 12 bases left in between. This CDR3 comprises 16 residues. The CDR3: CASSQEGARKNTEAFF. The CDR3 region has the DNA TGTGCCAGCAGCCAAGAGGGGGCGCGAAAGAACACTGAAGCTTTCTTT.

The gene calls are TRBV2 and TRBJ1-3; 8 nucleotides agree with TRBD1. Germline CDR1 is SNHLY and CDR2 is FYNNEI. The ends lost 0 bases at V and 4 bases at J; junction bases unmatched: 5. The CDR3 is 16 amino acids. CDR3 DNA sequence: TGTGCCAGCAGTGAAGCGGACAGGGCTGGAGGAAACACCATATATTTT. This encodes CASSEADRAGGNTIYF.

There are a few counts of this clone. This rearrangement joins TRBV10-1 to TRBJ1-1, with TRBD1 identical over 7 bases. This CDR3 contains 13 residues. Germline trimming cut 6 bases from V and 4 bases from J; bases unmatched to any gene: 5. Germline V lookup: CDR1 WNHNN, CDR2 SYGVQD (reference sequence). CDR3: CASSRQGSTEAFF. CDR3 DNA sequence: TGCGCCAGCAGCCGACAGGGTTCCACTGAAGCTTTCTTT.

This rearrangement joins TRBV7-9 to TRBJ2-5; TRBD2 matches at 10 bases. The germline V gene has CDR1 SEHNR and CDR2 FQNEAQ (reference sequence). This CDR3 contains 16 residues. V shed 2 bases, J shed 2 bases, and the junction held 5 bases outside the gene matches. The CDR3 coding sequence is TGTGCCAGCAGCTTATGGCTAGCGGGGGCTCAAGAGACCCAGTACTTC. It yields the protein CASSLWLAGAQETQYF.

J is TRBJ2-5 and V is TRBV7-2; the D gene is possibly TRBD1 (5 bases). In germline, CDR1 is SGHTA, CDR2 FQGNSA. The CDR3 has 14 amino acids. Deletions cut 5 bases from V and 1 base from J, with 11 bases between. The CDR3 region is CASSKQVVQETQYF. CDR3 DNA: TGTGCCAGCAGCAAACAGGTGGTCCAAGAGACCCAGTACTTC. Filled out from reference TRBV7-2 and TRBJ2-5, the complete variable domain reads GAGVSQSPSNKVTEKGKDVELRCDPISGHTALYWYRQSLGQGLEFLIYFQGNSAPDKSGLPSDRFSAERTGGSVSTLTIQRTQQEDSAVYLCASSKQVVQETQYFGPGTRLLVL.

The V gene is TRBV3-1 (or the pseudogene TRBV3-2), the J gene TRBJ1-1; possible D gene TRBD1, 6 bases. This CDR3 has 15 amino acids. Germline V gene data show CDR1 as LGHDT and CDR2 as YNNKEL (reference sequence). V lost 4 bases, J lost 2 bases, and 14 bases lay in between. CDR3 DNA: TGTGCCAGCAGCCCTGACGGGACACCCAACACTGAAGCTTTCTTT. Residues: CASSPDGTPNTEAFF.

The chain uses TRBV7-9 and TRBJ1-2, with D tentatively TRBD1 (5 bases). CDR1 and CDR2 (germline): SEHNR, FQNEAQ (reference sequence). Trimming stripped 5 bases from V and 7 bases from J, with 17 bases between. The CDR3 has 14 amino acids. CDR3: CASSPRQRTSGYTF. The CDR3 DNA reads as TGTGCCAGCAGCCCAAGACAGAGGACAAGTGGCTACACCTTC.

The CDR3 reads CASSESVWAGNENTIYF. In nucleotides, the CDR3 is TGCGCCAGCAGTGAGTCAGTATGGGCAGGCAACGAAAACACCATATATTTT. The V gene is TRBV10-1, the J gene TRBJ1-3; D is unclear. Trimming took 0 bases from V and 6 from J, leaving 18 bases between them. From germline, CDR1 is WNHNN and CDR2 SYGVQD (reference sequence). The CDR3 has 17 residues.

The chain combines TRBV11-2 with TRBJ2-7; 8 positions match TRBD1. J gave up 3 bases and V 1 base, and 17 bases lay outside the gene matches. The CDR3 runs to 19 residues. Looked up from germline, CDR1 is SGHAT and CDR2 is FQNNGV. The CDR3 coding sequence is TGTGCCAGCAGCTTAGCCCCCAACGCTATCCGGGACAGGCGCTACGAGCAGTACTTC. Translated: CASSLAPNAIRDRRYEQYF.

The rearrangement joins TRBV28 to TRBJ2-6; 7 bases map to TRBD2. Trimming took 6 bases from V and 3 from J; bases not matched to a gene: 11. Germline assignment: CDR1 MDHEN and CDR2 SYDVKM. The CDR3 has 17 residues. The CDR3 DNA reads TGTGCCAGCAGCCATCCCGCGGGGAGGGATGGGGCCAACGTCCTGACTTTC. It specifies CASSHPAGRDGANVLTF.

This clone was counted only a few times. For the CDR3, the DNA is TGTGCCAGCAGTTATGGGCTGAATAGCAATCAGCCCCAGCATTTT. Protein: CASSYGLNSNQPQHF. The chain is built from TRBV6-5 and TRBJ1-5; D ambiguous. V was shortened by 3 bases and J by 0 bases, with 9 bases between the two germline ends. Germline V gene lookup returns CDR1 MNHEY and CDR2 SVGAGI. CDR3 length: 15 residues.

The chain has TRBV20-1 and TRBJ2-5; TRBD2 might be the D (5 bases). Between the trimmed V and J ends, which lost 5 bases and 4 bases, there was a span of 5 bases. This CDR3 has 10 amino acids. Germline CDR1 reads DFQATT; CDR2 reads SNEGSKA (reference sequence). The CDR3 region has the DNA TGCAGTGCTCGGGGAGAGACCCAGTACTTC. This codes for CSARGETQYF.

The V call is TRBV7-9, the J call TRBJ1-2, with TRBD1 matching over 10 bases. The CDR3 extends over 13 amino acids. Germline loops: CDR1 SEHNR, CDR2 FQNEAQ (reference sequence). Trimming removed 5 bases from V and 9 bases from J; junction bases left unmatched: 6. CDR3 nucleotides: TGTGCCAGCAGCCGGGACAGGGGAGAGAGCTACACCTTC. The encoded protein is CASSRDRGESYTF.

This clone occurred a few times. The chain uses TRBV5-6 and TRBJ1-2; a possible D gene is TRBD1 (6 bases). CDR1 is SGHDT, CDR2 YYEEEE, per germline. Trimming stripped 3 bases from V and 4 bases from J, with 10 bases between. This CDR3 is 13 amino acids long. The CDR3 sequence: CASSSTGSYGYTF. The DNA of the CDR3 is TGTGCCAGCAGCTCAACAGGGTCCTATGGCTACACCTTC.

J is TRBJ2-5 and V is TRBV5-5, with D maybe TRBD1 (6 bases). The length of the CDR3 is 17 residues. Germline CDR1 is SGHKS and CDR2 is YYEKEE (reference sequence). The V and J ends lost 3 bases and 1 base respectively, with 19 bases between them. CDR3: CASSWISGALSQETQYF. CDR3 bases: TGTGCCAGCAGCTGGATTTCAGGGGCACTTAGCCAAGAGACCCAGTACTTC. Combining the CDR3 with reference TRBV5-5 and TRBJ2-5 gives the whole variable domain DAGVTQSPTHLIKTRGQQVTLRCSPISGHKSVSWYQQVLGQGPQFIFQYYEKEERGRGNFPDRFSARQFPNYSSELNVNALLLGDSALYLCASSWISGALSQETQYFGPGTRLLVL.

The J gene is TRBJ2-7, the V gene TRBV5-6, with TRBD2 identical over 8 bases. This CDR3 is 14 amino acids long. Germline CDR1 SGHDT, CDR2 YYEEEE. The V segment lost 2 bases and the J segment 3 bases; nucleotides outside the gene matches: 4. CDR3 nucleotide sequence: TGTGCCAGCAGCTTTACGGGACTAGTCTACGAGCAGTACTTC. It yields the protein CASSFTGLVYEQYF.

The chain has TRBV20-1 and TRBJ2-7, with D perhaps matching TRBD2 (5 bases). The germline V gene has CDR1 DFQATT and CDR2 SNEGSKA (reference sequence). The CDR3 contains 11 residues. Trimming cost V 3 bases and J 6 bases, with 9 bases left between them. DNA of the CDR3: TGCAGTGCTAGTTCTAGCAGCGAGCAGTACTTC. Translated, it gives CSASSSSEQYF.

This chain links TRBV19 with TRBJ1-2; 12 bases agree with TRBD1. The germline CDR1 and CDR2 sequences are LNHDA and SQIVND (reference sequence). The J segment lost 4 bases and the V segment lost 8 bases, leaving 23 bases of the junction unmatched. There are 20 residues in the CDR3. Written as DNA, the CDR3 is TGTGCCAGTTTTGGGACAGGGGGCGACGCGGTATTGGCGGAGAGCTATGGCTACACCTTC. This translates into CASFGTGGDAVLAESYGYTF.

The CDR3: CASSLVLMGQTTYEQYF. In nucleotides, the CDR3 is TGTGCCAGCAGTCTAGTTTTAATGGGACAGACTACCTACGAGCAGTACTTC. The chain employs TRBV7-9 and TRBJ2-7, with 7 bases that match TRBD1. Per the germline V gene, CDR1 is SEHNR and CDR2 is FQNEAQ (reference sequence). J gave up 2 bases and V 6 bases, and 16 bases lay outside the gene matches. This CDR3 comprises 17 residues.

The V gene is TRBV19, the J gene TRBJ2-7; 10 bases align to TRBD1. Germline CDR1 and CDR2: LNHDA and SQIVND (reference sequence). V dropped 6 bases and J dropped 2; count of bases not matched to a gene: 7. The CDR3 has 15 residues. The CDR3 is CASSPTGTGAYEQYF. In nucleotides, the CDR3 is TGTGCCAGTAGCCCGACCGGGACAGGGGCCTACGAGCAGTACTTC.

V is TRBV21-1 and J is TRBJ2-1; the table's D call, TRBD2, has no DNA check behind it. TRBV21-1 is a listed pseudogene. This CDR3 has 17 amino acids. Here the CDR3 DNA reads TGTGCCAGCAGCAAATGGAATGACGGGAGACGTTACAATGAGCAGTTCTTC. Protein: CASSKWNDGRRYNEQFF.

The chain uses TRBV5-1 and TRBJ1-2, with TRBD1 as a possible D gene (6 bases). Looked up from germline, CDR1 is SGHRS and CDR2 is YFSETQ. This CDR3 is 15 amino acids long. V was clipped by 5 bases and J by 4 bases, with 18 bases between them. The CDR3 coding sequence is TGCGCCAGCAGTCCTCACCCCGGGACAACCTATGGCTACACCTTC. It is translated as CASSPHPGTTYGYTF.

The V gene is TRBV5-1, the J gene TRBJ2-3; 8 positions match TRBD1. The CDR3 consists of 14 residues. Germline trimming cut 4 bases from V and 5 bases from J; bases unmatched to any gene: 6. Per germline, CDR1 SGHRS and CDR2 YFSETQ. For the CDR3, the DNA is TGCGCCAGCAGCACGGACAGGGTGCTAGATACGCAGTATTTT. Amino acids: CASSTDRVLDTQYF.

The J gene is TRBJ2-3, the V gene TRBV27; unclear D gene. Trimming removed 1 base at V and 2 bases at J, with 4 bases between. The CDR3 has 13 amino acids. The germline CDR1 and CDR2 sequences are MNHEY and SMNVEV (reference sequence). CDR3 loop: CASSLFNTDTQYF. The DNA of the CDR3 is TGTGCCAGCAGTTTATTTAACACAGATACGCAGTATTTT.

The chain links TRBV15 to TRBJ1-2; D is unclear. V was trimmed by 0 bases and J by 5 bases, leaving 16 bases between them. CDR3 length: 16 residues. From germline, CDR1 is LNHNV and CDR2 YYDKDF (reference sequence). CDR3 coding DNA: TGTGCCACCAGCAGAGATCAAGTTGGAGGAGCTTATGGCTACACCTTC. This translates into CATSRDQVGGAYGYTF.

This clone has only a few counts. V usage is TRBV11-2 and J usage is TRBJ2-2; the match to TRBD1 covers 7 bases. Germline lookup yields CDR1 SGHAT and CDR2 FQNNGV. J lost 0 bases, V lost 5 bases, and 3 bases had no gene match. The CDR3 runs 15 residues. This CDR3 reads CASSPGQTNTGELFF. The CDR3 DNA follows: TGTGCCAGCAGCCCGGGACAGACGAACACCGGGGAGCTGTTTTTT.

The chain joins TRBV9 to TRBJ1-2; 10 bases align to TRBD1. This CDR3 contains 15 residues. In germline, CDR1 is SGDLS, CDR2 YYNGEE. J lost 5 bases, V lost 4 bases, and 8 bases had no gene match. The chain's CDR3 is CASSPGTGVGYGYTF. CDR3 sequence (DNA): TGTGCCAGCAGCCCAGGGACAGGGGTGGGATATGGCTACACCTTC.

The rearrangement uses TRBV12-5 and TRBJ2-1; 7 bases line up with TRBD2. This CDR3 region has 15 residues. From germline, CDR1 is LGHNT and CDR2 FRNRAP. The trim removed 6 bases at V and 8 bases at J, leaving 13 bases unmatched. This CDR3 reads CASGGVAGPPHEQFF. CDR3 DNA: TGTGCTAGTGGGGGAGTAGCGGGTCCCCCCCATGAGCAGTTCTTC.

This chain joins TRBV10-3 and TRBJ2-7; TRBD2 aligns across 7 bases. Germline CDR1 reads ENHRY; CDR2 reads SYGVKD. The CDR3 contains 14 residues. V shed 7 bases, J shed 3 bases, and the junction held 9 bases outside the gene matches. The CDR3 DNA is TGTGCCATCAACTCCGGGACTAATGACTACGAGCAGTACTTC. Its protein product is CAINSGTNDYEQYF.